The 10 T cell receptor beta chains below all came from one sample that was sequenced in a study of control samples from healthy donors and cancer patients. The method was immunoSEQ multiplex PCR; TCRdb's version includes in-frame clones alone and lacks a portion of them. The repertoire holds more than 95,000 clones, with roughly 90% as singletons. Input material: blood. The receptors shown here come from a man between 18 and 35 years old in good health.

The CDR3 sequence: CASSHYLQLGSYNEQFF. CDR3 sequence (DNA): TGCGCCAGCAGCCATTATCTCCAGTTAGGCTCCTACAATGAGCAGTTCTTC. V gene TRBV5-1 combines with J gene TRBJ2-1; D remains unclear. The germline V gene encodes CDR1 SGHRS and CDR2 YFSETQ. V dropped 4 bases and J dropped 0 bases, with 17 bases sitting between them. This CDR3 is 17 amino acids long.

J is TRBJ2-1 and V is TRBV6-2 or TRBV6-3, with TRBD2 matching over 7 bases. Germline CDR1 and CDR2: MNHEY and SVGEGT. After removal of 4 bases from V and 0 bases from J, the junction contained 3 bases not matched to a gene. The CDR3 has 15 residues. The CDR3 bases are TGTGCCAGCAGTTCTCTAGCGGTCTCCTACAATGAGCAGTTCTTC. As protein: CASSSLAVSYNEQFF.

Concerning this clone itself: In the same sample, other DNA sequences code for this CDR3. The chain uses TRBV12-3 or TRBV12-4 and TRBJ2-7; weak D call: TRBD1 (5 bases). The V end was cut by 6 bases, the J end by 3 bases, with 6 bases between. The CDR3 covers 11 residues. The CDR3: CASSQGYEQYF. The CDR3 DNA sequence: TGTGCCAGCAGCCAGGGCTACGAGCAGTACTTC.

This chain joins TRBV18 and TRBJ2-3; D may be TRBD1 (6 bases). The V end was cut by 6 bases, the J end by 0 bases, with 10 bases between. This CDR3 is built from 14 residues. CDR1 is KGHSH and CDR2 is LQKENI in the germline V gene. The CDR3 DNA reads as TGTGCCAGCTCCGCGGACAGCAGCACAGATACGCAGTATTTT. This translates into CASSADSSTDTQYF.

The J gene is TRBJ1-5, the V gene TRBV7-2; D might be TRBD1 (6 bases). V lost 6 bases, J lost 5 bases, and 14 bases lay in between. The CDR3 covers 14 residues. Germline V gives CDR1 SGHTA, CDR2 FQGNSA. Written as DNA, the CDR3 is TGTGCCAGCAGAAGGACAGAGCGAGATCAGCCCCAGCATTTT. This codes for CASRRTERDQPQHF.

The V call is TRBV6-6, the J call TRBJ1-2; 7 nucleotides agree with TRBD1. CDR1 MNHNY and CDR2 SVGAGI come from the germline V gene (reference sequence). The trim removed 2 bases at V and 4 bases at J, leaving 4 bases unmatched. The length of the CDR3 is 14 residues. As DNA, the CDR3 is TGTGCCAGCAGTTACAGGACAGGAAGCTATGGCTACACCTTC. Translated: CASSYRTGSYGYTF.

J is TRBJ2-2 and V is TRBV30; possibly TRBD1 or TRBD2 for D (5 bases each). V gave up 1 base and J gave up 1 base, with 10 bases separating them. This CDR3 comprises 15 residues. The germline CDR1 and CDR2 sequences are GTSNPN and SVGIG (reference sequence). The CDR3 loop reads CAWSAGRGNTGELFF. As DNA, the CDR3 is TGTGCCTGGAGTGCGGGACGGGGGAACACCGGGGAGCTGTTTTTT. The full variable domain, rest sourced from reference TRBV30 and TRBJ2-2, is SQTIHQWPATLVQPVGSPLSLECTVEGTSNPNLYWYRQAAGRGLQLLFYSVGIGQISSEVPQNLSASRPQDRQFILSSKKLLLSDSGFYLCAWSAGRGNTGELFFGEGSRLTVL.

The rearrangement links TRBV10-3 to TRBJ1-1; D is possibly TRBD1 (5 bases). CDR1 ENHRY and CDR2 SYGVKD come from the germline V gene. The CDR3 has 13 residues. The V end lost 9 bases, the J end lost 0 bases, and 11 bases lay between the germline ends. The CDR3 nucleotides read TGTGCCATAGGACAACAAATGAACACTGAAGCTTTCTTT. Translating gives CAIGQQMNTEAFF.

The gene calls are TRBV10-3 and TRBJ2-7; TRBD2 matches 8 bases. Unmatched junction bases numbered 10, after V lost 3 bases and J lost 0 bases. The length of the CDR3 is 17 residues. CDR1 is ENHRY, CDR2 SYGVKD, per germline. The CDR3 nucleotides are TGTGCCATCAGTGATAACTGGTCAGCGGGGGACTCCTACGAGCAGTACTTC. This sequence encodes CAISDNWSAGDSYEQYF.

CDR3 amino acids: CASSIGTGNPETQYF. The CDR3 bases are TGTGCCAGCAGCATCGGGACAGGGAATCCAGAGACCCAGTACTTC. This chain connects TRBV7-9 to TRBJ2-5, with TRBD1 matching over 9 bases. This CDR3 has 15 residues. CDR1 is SEHNR, CDR2 FQNEAQ, per germline (reference sequence). With 5 bases clipped from V and 4 bases from J, the junction kept 8 bases outside the gene matches.